This passage covers 24 T cell receptor beta chains from one sample sequenced in a study of T-cell memory formation after mild COVID-19. In TCRdb, the 5' RACE reads were re-called with MiXCR into one record per CDR3 protein. The table includes about 470,000 distinct CDR3 sequences, about 23% detected once. Sample: PBMCs or a T cell subset sorted from them (not recorded which). The source of these receptors is an adult woman who had mild COVID-19 (a few samples of this study predate the infection). Cell type and time point are not known.

Here the CDR3 reads CASSVQRGSSTDTQYF. CDR3 DNA: TGTGCCAGCAGCGTACAGCGGGGATCGAGCACAGATACGCAGTATTTT. V and J are TRBV9 and TRBJ2-3; 7 bases map to TRBD2. Germline V gene lookup returns CDR1 SGDLS and CDR2 YYNGEE. The CDR3 is 16 residues long. V was pared by 1 base and J by 0 bases, with 5 bases of the junction left unmatched.

The rearrangement joins TRBV6-1 to TRBJ1-1; D is uncertain. Trimming took 6 bases from V and 3 from J, leaving 5 bases between them. This CDR3 comprises 11 residues. The germline CDR1 and CDR2 sequences are MNHNS and SASEGT. For the CDR3, the DNA is TGTGCCAGCAGAAGCCACACTGAAGCTTTCTTT. The encoded protein is CASRSHTEAFF.

This clonotype was found a few times. J is TRBJ2-1 and V is TRBV7-8; the match to TRBD2 covers 9 bases. The V segment lost 5 bases and the J segment 7 bases; nucleotides outside the gene matches: 12. The CDR3 spans 16 residues. Germline CDR1 reads SGHVS; CDR2 reads FQNEAQ. The CDR3 spells CASSPVGGGGINEQFF. For the CDR3, the DNA is TGTGCCAGCAGCCCCGTTGGCGGGGGGGGAATAAATGAGCAGTTCTTC. The full variable domain, with the rest looked up from reference TRBV7-8 and TRBJ2-1, is GAGVSQSPRYKVAKRGQDVALRCDPISGHVSLFWYQQALGQGPEFLTYFQNEAQLDKSGLPSDRFFAERPEGSVSTLKIQRTQQEDSAVYLCASSPVGGGGINEQFFGPGTRLTVL.

This sequence joins TRBV3-1 and TRBJ2-3; 8 bases are shared with TRBD2. V was clipped by 5 bases and J by 2 bases; unmatched bases: 12. CDR3 length: 17 amino acids. CDR1 LGHDT and CDR2 YNNKEL come from the germline V gene (reference sequence). In DNA form, the CDR3 reads TGTGCCAGCAGCGGTGGGACTAGTAACTCCGACACAGATACGCAGTATTTT. Its translation is CASSGGTSNSDTDTQYF.

The sample holds a few counts of this clonotype. The CDR3 loop reads CATSGDAGVNIQYF. The CDR3 DNA is TGTGCCACCAGCGGGGACGCAGGGGTGAACATTCAGTACTTC. The V gene is TRBV15, the J gene TRBJ2-4; a possible D gene is TRBD1 (6 bases). Trimming removed 5 bases at V and 7 bases at J, with 15 bases between. The length of the CDR3 is 14 residues. CDR1 LNHNV and CDR2 YYDKDF come from the germline V gene (reference sequence).

This sequence joins TRBV4-1 and TRBJ2-7, with TRBD1 identical over 9 bases. V shed 1 base, J shed 1 base, and the junction held 5 bases outside the gene matches. The CDR3 spans 16 residues. Germline CDR1 MGHRA, CDR2 YSYEKL. For the CDR3, the DNA is TGCGCCAGCAGCCAAGGACCGGGACAGGGTTCCTACGAGCAGTACTTC. The encoded protein is CASSQGPGQGSYEQYF.

This clonotype has more than one count but fewer than ten. The chain is built from TRBV4-1 and TRBJ1-1; a weak D match, TRBD1 (5 bases). This CDR3 contains 16 residues. CDR1 is MGHRA, CDR2 YSYEKL, per germline. V was pared by 1 base and J by 6 bases, with 18 bases between. In nucleotides, the CDR3 is TGCGCCAGCAGCCAAGGTGGGGGTCGGGGTCTTGCTGAAGCTTTCTTT. Translation: CASSQGGGRGLAEAFF.

The sample holds a few counts of this clonotype. This chain joins TRBV5-6 and TRBJ2-1; 8 positions agree with TRBD2. CDR1 SGHDT and CDR2 YYEEEE come from the germline V gene. The CDR3 sequence is 15 residues long. Germline trimming cut 4 bases from V and 10 bases from J; bases unmatched to any gene: 13. CDR3 sequence: CASSLVLAGTGEQFF. Written as DNA, the CDR3 is TGTGCCAGCAGCCTGGTTTTAGCGGGAACTGGCGAGCAGTTCTTC.

Only a few counts were recorded for this clonotype. The gene calls are TRBV7-9 and TRBJ2-1; D not resolved. The V end was cut by 1 base, the J end by 5 bases, with 9 bases between. Per germline, CDR1 SEHNR and CDR2 FQNEAQ (reference sequence). The CDR3 length is 14 residues. The CDR3 protein is CASSLDVAHNEQFF. The CDR3 nucleotides are TGTGCCAGCAGCTTAGATGTGGCCCACAATGAGCAGTTCTTC.

The sample holds a few counts of this clonotype. The V gene is TRBV12-3 or TRBV12-4, the J gene TRBJ2-7, with a tentative D call TRBD2 (5 bases). With 4 bases removed from V and 3 bases from J, the gap between germline ends came to 7 bases. CDR3 length: 12 amino acids. The CDR3 loop reads CASSYRDYEQYF. In DNA form, the CDR3 reads TGTGCCAGCAGTTACCGGGACTACGAGCAGTACTTC.

This clonotype was detected only a few times. The V and J genes are TRBV6-2 or TRBV6-3 and TRBJ2-7; the match to TRBD2 covers 10 bases. The CDR3 sequence is 16 residues long. Per the germline V gene, CDR1 is MNHEY and CDR2 is SVGEGT. The ends lost 3 bases at V and 1 base at J; junction bases unmatched: 6. CDR3 residues: CASSYPQREGSYEQYF. The CDR3 DNA follows: TGTGCCAGCAGTTATCCGCAGCGGGAGGGATCCTACGAGCAGTACTTC.

This clonotype showed up just a few times. The chain has TRBV12-3 or TRBV12-4 and TRBJ2-2; tentative D call: TRBD1 (6 bases). This CDR3 has 15 residues. Trimming stripped 3 bases from V and 6 bases from J, with 14 bases between. The CDR3, as DNA: TGTGCCAGCAGTTTCACGACAGGCTCGGCCGGGGAGCTGTTTTTT. Translated, it gives CASSFTTGSAGELFF.

This clonotype was seen a handful of times. The chain is built from TRBV7-2 and TRBJ1-1; no clear D gene. CDR1 and CDR2 (germline): SGHTA, FQGNSA. CDR3 length equals 12 residues. Trimming removed 4 bases at V and 5 bases at J, with 8 bases between. The CDR3 here is CASSSAVTEAFF. The CDR3 bases are TGTGCCAGCAGCTCCGCCGTTACTGAAGCTTTCTTT.

CDR3 nucleotide sequence: TGCGCCAGCAGCTTGGCCCTCTTGGCTTACCAGGGGGCGGGAGAGACCCAGTACTTC. Protein: CASSLALLAYQGAGETQYF. The chain recombines TRBV5-1 with TRBJ2-5; 8 nucleotides match TRBD1. This CDR3 has 19 residues. V shed 0 bases and J 4 bases; nucleotides not matched to a gene: 17. Looked up from germline, CDR1 is SGHRS and CDR2 is YFSETQ.

In its sample, this clonotype was seen a few times. The chain is built from TRBV29-1 and TRBJ2-1; 7 nucleotides agree with TRBD1. Trimming removed 4 bases from V and 4 bases from J; junction bases left unmatched: 1. The CDR3 totals 12 residues. Germline V gene data show CDR1 as SQVTM and CDR2 as ANQGSEA. The CDR3 DNA follows: TGCAGCGTTGGGGACAGATACAATGAGCAGTTCTTC. It translates to CSVGDRYNEQFF.

The rearrangement joins TRBV6-5 to TRBJ1-5, with 8 bases aligning to TRBD1. Losses at the gene ends were 0 bases for V and 9 bases for J; bases not matched to a gene: 10. The CDR3 covers 16 residues. The germline gives CDR1 MNHEY, CDR2 SVGAGI. The chain's CDR3 is CASSYSSRGHRRPQHF. The CDR3 DNA reads TGTGCCAGCAGTTACTCAAGCAGGGGGCACCGGAGGCCCCAGCATTTT.

This clonotype was recorded at least ten times. Here the CDR3 DNA reads TGTGCCAGCAGTTTAGGCGGGAGGGCCGAGCAGTACTTC. As protein: CASSLGGRAEQYF. This chain uses TRBV12-3 or TRBV12-4 with TRBJ2-7; 9 positions match TRBD2. With 1 base clipped from V and 6 bases from J, the junction kept 1 base outside the gene matches. The CDR3 totals 13 residues.

V and J are TRBV4-3 and TRBJ2-6; maybe TRBD2 (5 bases). From germline, CDR1 is LGHNA and CDR2 YSLEER. The V and J ends lost 1 base and 0 bases respectively, with 13 bases between them. The CDR3 loop spans 18 amino acids. CDR3 DNA: TGCGCCAGCAGCCAAGGTCCGAAGGGAGACTCTGGGGCCAACGTCCTGACTTTC. Encoded protein: CASSQGPKGDSGANVLTF.

The chain is built from TRBV3-1 and TRBJ2-5, with D perhaps assigned TRBD1 or TRBD2 (5 bases each). The CDR3 has 14 residues. Germline lookup yields CDR1 LGHDT and CDR2 YNNKEL (reference sequence). V lost 4 bases and J 4 bases, leaving 13 bases between the germline ends. The CDR3 protein is CASSRDPRGETQYF. As DNA, the CDR3 is TGTGCCAGCAGCCGGGACCCAAGGGGAGAGACCCAGTACTTC.

The count of this clonotype is one. The chain employs TRBV5-6 and TRBJ1-1, with D hard to call. V gave up 1 base and J gave up 8 bases, with 6 bases separating them. Per the germline V gene, CDR1 is SGHDT and CDR2 is YYEEEE. The CDR3 extends over 11 amino acids. The CDR3 DNA is TGTGCCAGCAGCTTGTTCCAGGAAGCTTTCTTT. It translates to CASSLFQEAFF. The full variable domain, completed using reference TRBV5-6 and TRBJ1-1, is DAGVTQSPTHLIKTRGQQVTLRCSPKSGHDTVSWYQQALGQGPQFIFQYYEEEERQRGNFPDRFSGHQFPNYSSELNVNALLLGDSALYLCASSLFQEAFFGQGTRLTVV.

The chain combines TRBV24-1 with TRBJ2-3; TRBD2 might be the D (7 bases). Germline-derived CDR1 and CDR2 are KGHDR and SFDVKD. The CDR3 is 15 amino acids. The V end was cut by 9 bases, the J end by 3 bases, with 18 bases between. Written as DNA, the CDR3 is TGTGCCACCTCGGAGGGGGGGTTTGGTACAGATACGCAGTATTTT. As protein: CATSEGGFGTDTQYF.

The rearrangement uses TRBV20-1 and TRBJ1-2; 10 positions agree with TRBD1. This CDR3 has 13 amino acids. With V trimmed by 6 bases and J by 4 bases, 5 bases remained unmatched. Germline V gives CDR1 DFQATT, CDR2 SNEGSKA (reference sequence). The CDR3 bases are TGCAGTGCCCGGGACAGGGGATCCTATGGCTACACCTTC. Amino acids: CSARDRGSYGYTF.

V usage is TRBV4-3 and J usage is TRBJ2-4, with 7 bases fitting TRBD1. V lost 1 base and J lost 7; bases outside the gene matches: 13. This CDR3 region has 17 residues. Looked up from germline, CDR1 is LGHNA and CDR2 is YSLEER. The DNA of the CDR3 is TGCGCCAGCAGCCAAGTAACTCAACGGACAGGTGGGAACATTCAGTACTTC. It specifies CASSQVTQRTGGNIQYF.

This clonotype turned up a few times. The CDR3 sequence is CATSRRTGKSYEQYF. DNA of the CDR3: TGTGCCACCAGCAGAAGGACAGGAAAATCCTACGAGCAGTACTTC. The chain has TRBV15 and TRBJ2-7; 7 bases align to TRBD1. CDR3 length: 15 residues. Germline V gene data show CDR1 as LNHNV and CDR2 as YYDKDF (reference sequence). Trimming at V came to 2 bases and at J to 1 base, leaving 5 bases not matched to a gene.